This T cell receptor beta chain was sequenced for a study of beta chain features in type 1 diabetes. As for the study in general: Across all samples, some 98 million sorted cells were examined.

A remark on this clone: Its antigen is still unknown.

Study outcomes and limitations: Moderate yet significant TCRB CDR3 shortening was seen in Type 1 diabetes patients in all four CD4+ subsets.

The investigators reverse transcribed all of the isolated RNA, so they sequenced expressed TCRB transcripts. Sequencing used immunoSEQ multiplex PCR; TCRdb keeps in-frame clones, though not all of them. Of 500,000 to 650,000 clones listed, roughly 12% are singletons. V lost 2 bases and J lost 5, with 11 bases in between. CDR1 and CDR2 (germline): SGHDT, YYEEEE. CDR3 length: 14 amino acids. Material: naive CD4+ T cells from blood. The sequence came from a man aged 25 to 40 with type 1 diabetes. This chain links TRBV5-6 with TRBJ1-3; D is uncertain. CDR3 coding DNA: TGTGCCAGCAGCTTCGTCGGGGTGCGAAACACCATATATTTT. It is translated as CASSFVGVRNTIYF.